The rows below give T cell receptor beta chains drawn from one sample of a study of shared clonotypes between healthy human individuals. The assay was immunoSEQ multiplex PCR, and TCRdb's table has in-frame clones only and misses some. The sample lists millions of clones; about 94% were seen once. The sample comprised naive CD8+ T cells sorted from blood. The source is a young man in good health. Each CDR3 is given with its conserved first and last residue. D genes are given only for firm matches. Clone size is given for some rows only: seen once, a few or many times, or a class if the clone is expanded.

d_gene	abundance	v_gene	j_gene	CDR3nt	CDR3aa
.	.	TRBV9	TRBJ2-3	TGTGCCAGCAGCGTAGACGGCGGGTACACAGATACGCAGTATTTT	CASSVDGGYTDTQYF
TRBD2	once	TRBV5-1	TRBJ2-1	TGCGCCAGCAGCTTGAGCGGGGGCCTGTACAATGAGCAGTTCTTC	CASSLSGGLYNEQFF
TRBD2	.	TRBV4-1	TRBJ2-7	TGCGCCAGCAGCCTCCTATCTAGCGGGAGCTTCTACGAGCAGTACTTC	CASSLLSSGSFYEQYF
TRBD1	.	TRBV28	TRBJ1-6	TGTGCCAGCAGCTCAGGACAGGGGAGACTCAAGGAAGAGGGCTATAATTCACCCCTCCACTTT	CASSSGQGRLKEEGYNSPLHF
.	.	TRBV7-9	TRBJ1-2	TGTGCCAGCGGCCGCAGACCATTAGAAGCTAACTATGGCTACACCTTC	CASGRRPLEANYGYTF
.	.	TRBV7-8	TRBJ1-5	TGTGCCAGCAGCTTTGGGGGGTTAGGTCAGCCCCAGCATTTT	CASSFGGLGQPQHF
TRBD1	.	TRBV11-2	TRBJ2-7	TGTGCCAGCCTCGGGACAGGGGTCTACGAGCAGTACTTC	CASLGTGVYEQYF
.	.	TRBV19	TRBJ2-2	TGTGCCAGTAGTATAGATGCGGTCTACACCGGGGAGCTGTTTTTT	CASSIDAVYTGELFF
.	.	TRBV7-8	TRBJ2-1	TGTGCCAGCAGCCCCCCACTAGTTTCCTACAATGAGCAGTTCTTC	CASSPPLVSYNEQFF
TRBD1	.	TRBV4-1	TRBJ2-2	TGCGCCAGCAGCCAAGAGAGGGACAGGCATGACGGGGAGCTGTTTTTT	CASSQERDRHDGELFF
TRBD1	.	TRBV2	TRBJ2-7	TGTGCCAGCAGTTCCTGGGACAGGGACTACGAGCAGTACTTC	CASSSWDRDYEQYF
TRBD1	.	TRBV5-8	TRBJ1-2	TGTGCCAGCAGCCGTCCCCGGGACAGCTATGGCTACACCTTC	CASSRPRDSYGYTF
TRBD1	.	TRBV2	TRBJ2-3	TGTGCCAGCAGTTACGGGACAGCTAGCACAGATACGCAGTATTTT	CASSYGTASTDTQYF
.	.	TRBV13	TRBJ2-7	TGTGCCAGCAGCCAGCCGTCTATTGCCTACGAGCAGTACTTC	CASSQPSIAYEQYF
.	.	TRBV19	TRBJ1-5	TGTGCCAGTACAGCGGCGTATAGCAATCAGCCCCAGCATTTT	CASTAAYSNQPQHF
TRBD1	.	TRBV19	TRBJ2-7	TGTGCCAGTAGTCCGGGACAGGGTGGGTACGAGCAGTACTTC	CASSPGQGGYEQYF
.	.	TRBV5-4	TRBJ2-1	TGTGCCAGCAGCACACAGGGTCTGGCGGATGAGCAGTTCTTC	CASSTQGLADEQFF
TRBD1	.	TRBV5-1	TRBJ2-5	TGCGCCAGCAGCCAACCGACAGGGATCGAAGAGACCCAGTACTTC	CASSQPTGIEETQYF
.	.	TRBV7-3	TRBJ1-1	TGTGCCAGCAGCCTAGGGAAGGGCACTGAAGCTTTCTTT	CASSLGKGTEAFF
.	.	TRBV28	TRBJ1-6	TGTGCCAGCAGTTCAGGACGTTTCTATAATTCACCCCTCCACTTT	CASSSGRFYNSPLHF
TRBD2	.	TRBV10-3	TRBJ2-5	TGTGCCATCAGTGAGTTGGCTAGCGGGAGTGCGACCCAGTACTTC	CAISELASGSATQYF
.	once	TRBV4-1	TRBJ1-2	TGCGCCAGCAGCCAAAATACCCAAACAGGGTCCCCCTATGGCTACACCTTC	CASSQNTQTGSPYGYTF
.	.	TRBV4-1	TRBJ2-7	TGCGCCAGCAGCCAAGGATTTGGAGGGCGGTACGAGCAGTACTTC	CASSQGFGGRYEQYF